These 2 T cell receptor beta chains originate from one sample sequenced in a study of blood T cell repertoires in COVID-19. TCRdb's copy holds only in-frame clones and misses some; the assay was immunoSEQ multiplex PCR. Among 200,000 to 250,000 clones listed, roughly four fifths were seen once. The sequencing input was peripheral blood. All receptors derive from a woman in her 70s with acute or convalescent COVID-19.

This clone was found once. The chain carries TRBV9 and TRBJ2-5, with a tentative D call TRBD2 (6 bases). Per the germline V gene, CDR1 is SGDLS and CDR2 is YYNGEE. This CDR3 comprises 14 residues. V lost 4 bases and J 7 bases, leaving 17 bases between the germline ends. The DNA for the CDR3 is TGTGCCAGCAGCCCCTTCTCGGAGGGAGCGACCCAGTACTTC. Its protein product is CASSPFSEGATQYF.

V is TRBV4-1 and J is TRBJ1-2, with 11 positions matching TRBD1. The V segment lost 4 bases and the J segment 8 bases; nucleotides outside the gene matches: 6. Germline lookup yields CDR1 MGHRA and CDR2 YSYEKL. The CDR3 has 14 amino acids. The CDR3 loop is CASSPRTGGAGYTF. CDR3 bases: TGCGCCAGCAGCCCGAGGACAGGGGGCGCGGGCTACACCTTC.